The 19 T cell receptor beta chains presented below share a single source sample, sequenced in a study of CD8 T cells in acute hepatitis C reinfection. Profiling relied on immunoSEQ multiplex PCR, and the TCRdb table lists in-frame clones only, not all of them. The table lists approximately 40,000 clones, 80% to 90% of them singletons. Stated time point: naive CD8 control sorted from an acute-time-point sample. Sequencing was performed on naive CD8+ T cells from PBMCs. These receptors were taken from a woman aged 18-35 years who spontaneously cleared hepatitis C infection.

This clone was picked up a small number of times. J is TRBJ2-7 and V is TRBV2, with D possibly being TRBD1 (5 bases). Trimming cost V 6 bases and J 0 bases, with 18 bases left between them. CDR1 and CDR2 (germline): SNHLY, FYNNEI. The CDR3 spans 16 residues. The CDR3 DNA sequence: TGTGCCAGCAGGTGGGGCGGTGTGGATAGCTCCTACGAGCAGTACTTC. Encoded protein: CASRWGGVDSSYEQYF.

This clone was seen more than once but under ten times. The gene calls are TRBV15 and TRBJ2-1, with D maybe TRBD2 (6 bases). Trimming shortened V by 0 bases and J by 0 bases, and 12 bases separated the two germline ends. This CDR3 is built from 17 residues. In germline, CDR1 is LNHNV, CDR2 YYDKDF (reference sequence). The CDR3: CATSRDWAGSSYNEQFF. CDR3 nucleotides: TGTGCCACCAGCAGAGATTGGGCGGGGAGCTCCTACAATGAGCAGTTCTTC. Full variable domain (missing parts from reference TRBV15 and TRBJ2-1): DAMVIQNPRYQVTQFGKPVTLSCSQTLNHNVMYWYQQKSSQAPKLLFHYYDKDFNNEADTPDNFQSRRPNTSFCFLDIRSPGLGDTAMYLCATSRDWAGSSYNEQFFGPGTRLTVL.

The chain uses TRBV2 and TRBJ2-7; 7 bases map to TRBD2. CDR3 length: 15 amino acids. Germline values: CDR1 SNHLY, CDR2 FYNNEI. V gave up 11 bases and J gave up 5 bases; unmatched junction bases: 18. The CDR3 protein is CALVSSGKKPNEQYF. CDR3 nucleotide sequence: TGTGCCTTGGTTAGCAGCGGGAAGAAGCCAAACGAGCAGTACTTC. The whole variable domain, filled in from reference TRBV2 and TRBJ2-7, reads EPEVTQTPSHQVTQMGQEVILRCVPISNHLYFYWYRQILGQKVEFLVSFYNNEISEKSEIFDDQFSVERPDGSNFTLKIRSTKLEDSAMYFCALVSSGKKPNEQYFGPGTRLTVT.

The V gene is TRBV5-1, the J gene TRBJ1-4; 7 bases match TRBD1. The ends lost 0 bases at V and 8 bases at J; junction bases unmatched: 7. The CDR3 runs 15 residues. From germline, CDR1 is SGHRS and CDR2 YFSETQ. DNA of the CDR3: TGCGCCAGCAGCTTGGAAGGGGGCGCGGGGGAAAAACTGTTTTTT. The encoded protein is CASSLEGGAGEKLFF.

This chain joins TRBV11-3 and TRBJ2-3; TRBD1 is a possible D gene (5 bases). Germline V CDR1 and CDR2: SGHNT, YENEEA. CDR3 length equals 12 residues. With 4 bases removed from V and 5 bases from J, the gap between germline ends came to 7 bases. The CDR3 DNA is TGTGCCAGCAGCTCTCAGGGAGATACGCAGTATTTT. Protein sequence: CASSSQGDTQYF.

DNA of the CDR3: TGTGCCAGCAGTTACACTAGCGGAACTAGCACAGATACGCAGTATTTT. It specifies CASSYTSGTSTDTQYF. The J gene is TRBJ2-3, the V gene TRBV6-8; 8 bases map to TRBD2. Germline CDR1 MNHGY, CDR2 SAAAGT. This CDR3 is built from 16 residues. V trimming: 2 bases; J trimming: 0 bases; junction bases outside the gene matches: 4.

The rearrangement uses TRBV15 and TRBJ2-1; either TRBD1 or TRBD2 may fit D (5 bases each). The CDR3 has 16 amino acids. V lost 0 bases to trimming and J lost 10 bases, with 19 bases between them. Germline V gives CDR1 LNHNV, CDR2 YYDKDF (reference sequence). The CDR3 here is CATSRDRRDPPGEQFF. Here the CDR3 DNA reads TGTGCCACCAGCAGAGATCGCAGGGACCCCCCCGGGGAGCAGTTCTTC.

The CDR3 protein is CASSFLGADTQYF. CDR3 nucleotides: TGTGCCAGCAGTTTTCTGGGCGCGGATACGCAGTATTTT. The chain recombines TRBV27 with TRBJ2-3; D remains unclear. V was pared by 3 bases and J by 6 bases, with 10 bases between. Germline V CDR1 and CDR2: MNHEY, SMNVEV (reference sequence). The CDR3 totals 13 residues.

J is TRBJ2-2 and V is TRBV29-1; the match to TRBD2 covers 9 bases. The CDR3 is 14 residues long. With V trimmed by 6 bases and J by 0 bases, 2 bases remained unmatched. From germline, CDR1 is SQVTM and CDR2 ANQGSEA. The DNA of the CDR3 is TGCAGCGTCAGACTAGCGGCGAACACCGGGGAGCTGTTTTTT. This codes for CSVRLAANTGELFF.

This clone has a handful of counts. The gene calls are TRBV29-1 and TRBJ1-1, with a tentative D call TRBD1 (5 bases). V lost 5 bases, J lost 0 bases, and 7 bases lay in between. The CDR3 contains 12 residues. In germline, CDR1 is SQVTM, CDR2 ANQGSEA. CDR3 residues: CSVRGMNTEAFF. CDR3 coding DNA: TGCAGCGTTAGGGGAATGAACACTGAAGCTTTCTTT.

The V and J genes are TRBV4-1 and TRBJ2-7; TRBD1 matches 9 bases. The J segment lost 2 bases and the V segment lost 1 base, leaving 3 bases of the junction unmatched. In germline, CDR1 is MGHRA, CDR2 YSYEKL. The CDR3 contains 15 residues. Written as DNA, the CDR3 is TGCGCCAGCAGCCAAGGGGGACAGGGAACCTACGAGCAGTACTTC. As protein: CASSQGGQGTYEQYF.

V and J are TRBV27 and TRBJ2-7; TRBD2 aligns across 8 bases. This CDR3 is built from 14 residues. Trimming cost V 6 bases and J 5 bases; bases outside gene matches: 9. Germline V gene lookup returns CDR1 MNHEY and CDR2 SMNVEV (reference sequence). CDR3 bases: TGTGCCAGCAGAGTAGCGGGAATATTGAACGAGCAGTACTTC. Encoded protein: CASRVAGILNEQYF.

The V call is TRBV9, the J call TRBJ1-2, with D possibly being TRBD1 (5 bases). Germline lookup yields CDR1 SGDLS and CDR2 YYNGEE. V lost 0 bases and J 2 bases, leaving 8 bases between the germline ends. CDR3 size: 14 residues. The CDR3 DNA reads TGTGCCAGCAGCGTAGGAGGGGAAAACTATGGCTACACCTTC. This codes for CASSVGGENYGYTF. Full variable domain (outside the CDR3, taken from reference TRBV9 and TRBJ1-2): DSGVTQTPKHLITATGQRVTLRCSPRSGDLSVYWYQQSLDQGLQFLIQYYNGEERAKGNILERFSAQQFPDLHSELNLSSLELGDSALYFCASSVGGENYGYTFGSGTRLTVV.

This chain links TRBV4-1 with TRBJ2-6, with 7 positions matching TRBD1. Germline V CDR1 and CDR2: MGHRA, YSYEKL. This CDR3 has 18 amino acids. The trim removed 3 bases at V and 0 bases at J, leaving 8 bases unmatched. The CDR3 sequence is CASSHPGQRPSGANVLTF. In nucleotides, the CDR3 is TGCGCCAGCAGCCATCCGGGACAGCGACCCTCTGGGGCCAACGTCCTGACTTTC.

V is TRBV7-6 and J is TRBJ2-5; 7 bases map to TRBD1. The CDR3 has 14 residues. The V gene end was trimmed by 1 base and the J gene end by 1 base; junction bases not matched to a gene: 0. Germline values: CDR1 SGHVS, CDR2 FNYEAQ. CDR3 DNA: TGTGCCAGCAGCTTAGGGACAGGCCAAGAGACCCAGTACTTC. Translated: CASSLGTGQETQYF.

The chain is built from TRBV6-6 and TRBJ2-7; 10 bases are shared with TRBD1. Germline CDR1 and CDR2: MNHNY and SVGAGI (reference sequence). The CDR3 contains 16 residues. Trimming cost V 5 bases and J 2 bases; bases outside gene matches: 9. CDR3 bases: TGTGCCAGCAGTCCCCGACAGGGGGCCAATGCCTACGAGCAGTACTTC. As protein: CASSPRQGANAYEQYF.

The chain employs TRBV10-3 and TRBJ2-7, with 14 bases lining up with TRBD2. Looked up from germline, CDR1 is ENHRY and CDR2 is SYGVKD. This CDR3 spans 16 amino acids. The ends lost 6 bases at V and 2 bases at J; junction bases unmatched: 6. CDR3 DNA sequence: TGTGCCATCAGCGGGACTAGCGGGAGTGGTACCTACGAGCAGTACTTC. This gives the protein CAISGTSGSGTYEQYF.

This chain connects TRBV19 to TRBJ1-1; D ambiguous. Between the trimmed V and J ends, which lost 3 bases and 5 bases, there was a span of 13 bases. Germline assignment: CDR1 LNHDA and CDR2 SQIVND (reference sequence). CDR3 size: 14 residues. The CDR3, as DNA: TGTGCCAGTAGTATGCGATCCGGTGGAACTGAAGCTTTCTTT. It encodes CASSMRSGGTEAFF.

The chain is built from TRBV12-5 and TRBJ2-2, with a possible D match to TRBD2 (6 bases). Germline V CDR1 and CDR2: LGHNT, FRNRAP. With 6 bases removed from V and 1 base from J, the gap between germline ends came to 9 bases. This CDR3 spans 14 amino acids. The CDR3 protein is CASGMGGNTGELFF. The CDR3 nucleotides are TGTGCTAGTGGCATGGGGGGGAACACCGGGGAGCTGTTTTTT.